This T cell receptor (beta chain) was documented in a study of T cells in Graves' hyperthyroidism and ophthalmopathy. In its sample, this clonotype was seen many times. Template material for amplifying TCR beta CDR3 regions consisted of RNA transcripts. RT-PCR in the first round (using the HTBI primer set) targeted the TCR CDR3. TCRdb fed the multiplex PCR reads into MiXCR, producing one record per CDR3 protein. The sample records about 560,000 distinct CDR3 sequences, more than 45% being singletons. V shed 5 bases and J shed 1 base, with 9 bases lying between them. The CDR3 contains 15 residues. Looked up from germline, CDR1 is SGHTA and CDR2 is FQGNSA.

The specimen was peripheral blood or thyroid tissue (not recorded which). The chain uses TRBV7-2 and TRBJ2-6; D is uncertain. The TCR originated in a woman aged 18-35 years with Graves' hyperthyroidism. CDR3 region: CASSAALSGANVLTF. For the CDR3, the DNA is TGTGCCAGCAGCGCCGCACTATCTGGGGCCAACGTCCTGACTTTC. The full variable domain, rest sourced from reference TRBV7-2 and TRBJ2-6, is GAGVSQSPSNKVTEKGKDVELRCDPISGHTALYWYRQSLGQGLEFLIYFQGNSAPDKSGLPSDRFSAERTGGSVSTLTIQRTQQEDSAVYLCASSAALSGANVLTFGAGSRLTVL.